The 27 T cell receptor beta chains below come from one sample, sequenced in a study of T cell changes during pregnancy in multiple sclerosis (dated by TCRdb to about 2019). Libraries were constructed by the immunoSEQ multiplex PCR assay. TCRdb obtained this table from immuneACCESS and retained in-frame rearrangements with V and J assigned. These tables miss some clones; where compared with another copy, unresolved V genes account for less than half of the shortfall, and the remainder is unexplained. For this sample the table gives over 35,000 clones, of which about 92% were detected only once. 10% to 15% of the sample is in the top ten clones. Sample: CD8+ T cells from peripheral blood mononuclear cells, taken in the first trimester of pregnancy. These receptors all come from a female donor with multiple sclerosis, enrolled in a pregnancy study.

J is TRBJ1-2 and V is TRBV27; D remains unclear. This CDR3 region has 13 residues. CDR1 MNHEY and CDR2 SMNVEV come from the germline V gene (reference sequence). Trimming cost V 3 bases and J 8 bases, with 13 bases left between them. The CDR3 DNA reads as TGTGCCAGCAGTTTTGGCCCTACAGACGGCTACACCTTC. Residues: CASSFGPTDGYTF.

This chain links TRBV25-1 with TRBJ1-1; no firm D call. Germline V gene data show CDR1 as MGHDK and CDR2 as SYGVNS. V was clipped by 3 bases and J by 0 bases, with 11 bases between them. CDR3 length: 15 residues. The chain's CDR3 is CASSEGRYMNTEAFF. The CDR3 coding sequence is TGTGCCAGCAGTGAGGGCAGGTACATGAACACTGAAGCTTTCTTT.

Here the CDR3 reads CASSEWGDRSTDTQYF. As DNA, the CDR3 is TGTGCCAGCAGTGAATGGGGGGACAGGAGCACAGATACGCAGTATTTT. The rearrangement uses TRBV2 and TRBJ2-3; 8 positions match TRBD1. Germline lookup yields CDR1 SNHLY and CDR2 FYNNEI. The CDR3 spans 16 residues. J was trimmed by 0 bases and V by 2 bases; bases with no gene match: 4.

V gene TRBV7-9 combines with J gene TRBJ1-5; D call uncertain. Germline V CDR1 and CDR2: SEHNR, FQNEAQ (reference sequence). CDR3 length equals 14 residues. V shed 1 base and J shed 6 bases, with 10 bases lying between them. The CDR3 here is CASSLGEPSQPQHF. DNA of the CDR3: TGTGCCAGCAGCTTAGGGGAGCCAAGTCAGCCCCAGCATTTT.

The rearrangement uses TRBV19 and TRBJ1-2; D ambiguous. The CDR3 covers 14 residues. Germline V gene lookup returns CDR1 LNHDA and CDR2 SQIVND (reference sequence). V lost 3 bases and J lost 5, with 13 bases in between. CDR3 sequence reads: CASSMAAVGYGYTF. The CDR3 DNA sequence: TGTGCCAGTAGTATGGCGGCGGTCGGGTATGGCTACACCTTC.

The CDR3 region is CASSQPGQGVGEAFF. Written as DNA, the CDR3 is TGTGCCAGCAGCCAACCCGGACAGGGGGTTGGTGAAGCTTTCTTT. The chain joins TRBV14 to TRBJ1-1; the match to TRBD1 covers 10 bases. The V and J ends lost 2 bases and 7 bases, in that order; junction bases with no gene match: 7. Germline-derived CDR1 and CDR2 are SGHDN and FVKESK. The CDR3 has 15 amino acids.

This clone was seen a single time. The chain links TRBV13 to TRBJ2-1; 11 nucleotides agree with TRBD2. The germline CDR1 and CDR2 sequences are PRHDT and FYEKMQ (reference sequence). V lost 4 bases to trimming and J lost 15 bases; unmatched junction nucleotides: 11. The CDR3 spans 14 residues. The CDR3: CASSSGTSGEYAFF. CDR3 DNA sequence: TGTGCCAGCAGCTCCGGGACTAGCGGAGAATATGCGTTCTTC.

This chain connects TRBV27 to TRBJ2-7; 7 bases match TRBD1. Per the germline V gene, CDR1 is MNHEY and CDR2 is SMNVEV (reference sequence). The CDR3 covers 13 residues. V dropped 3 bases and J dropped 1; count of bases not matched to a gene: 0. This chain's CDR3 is CASSLGQSYEQYF. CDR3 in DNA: TGTGCCAGCAGTTTGGGACAGTCCTACGAGCAGTACTTC.

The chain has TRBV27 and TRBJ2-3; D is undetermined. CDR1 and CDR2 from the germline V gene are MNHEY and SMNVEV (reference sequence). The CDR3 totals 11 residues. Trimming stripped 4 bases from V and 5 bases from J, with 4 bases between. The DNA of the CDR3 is TGTGCCAGCAGTTCCCGAGATACGCAGTATTTT. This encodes CASSSRDTQYF.

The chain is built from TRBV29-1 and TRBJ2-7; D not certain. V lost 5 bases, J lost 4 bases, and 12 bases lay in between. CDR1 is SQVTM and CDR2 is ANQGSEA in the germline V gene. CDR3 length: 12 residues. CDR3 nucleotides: TGCAGCGTTCTCCTTCTCGGTTACGAGCAGTACTTC. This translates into CSVLLLGYEQYF.

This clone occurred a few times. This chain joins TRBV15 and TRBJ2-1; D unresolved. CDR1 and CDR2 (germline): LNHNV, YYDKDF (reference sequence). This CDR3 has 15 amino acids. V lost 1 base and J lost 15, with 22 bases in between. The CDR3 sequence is CATSRVGVMGVSPFF. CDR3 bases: TGTGCCACCAGCAGAGTGGGTGTCATGGGCGTCTCTCCGTTCTTC.

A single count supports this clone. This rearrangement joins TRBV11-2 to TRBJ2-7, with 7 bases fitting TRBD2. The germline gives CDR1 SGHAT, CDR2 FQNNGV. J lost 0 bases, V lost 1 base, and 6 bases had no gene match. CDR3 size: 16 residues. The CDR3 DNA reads TGTGCCAGCAGCTTAGGGAGCGGGGAGAGCTCCTACGAGCAGTACTTC. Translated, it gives CASSLGSGESSYEQYF.

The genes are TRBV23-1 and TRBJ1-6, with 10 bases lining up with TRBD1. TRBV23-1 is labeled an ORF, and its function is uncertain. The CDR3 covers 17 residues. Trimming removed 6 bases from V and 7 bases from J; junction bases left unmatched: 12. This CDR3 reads CASSLNGTGARNSPLHF. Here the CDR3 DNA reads TGCGCCAGCAGCCTGAACGGGACAGGGGCCCGAAATTCACCCCTCCACTTT.

The CDR3, as DNA: TGTGCCAGCATGAGCCCATGGGCAGGGGGTCACAATGAGCAGTTCTTC. This encodes CASMSPWAGGHNEQFF. The chain uses TRBV5-8 and TRBJ2-1; the match to TRBD1 covers 7 bases. V shed 6 bases and J 5 bases; nucleotides not matched to a gene: 14. CDR3 length: 16 amino acids. Per germline, CDR1 SGHTS and CDR2 YDEGEE.

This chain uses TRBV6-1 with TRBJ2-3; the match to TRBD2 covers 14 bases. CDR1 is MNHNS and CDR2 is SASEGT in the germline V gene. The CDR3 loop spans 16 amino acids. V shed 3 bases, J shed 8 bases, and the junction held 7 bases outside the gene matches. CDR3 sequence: CASSEGLAGEFGTQYF. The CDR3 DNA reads TGTGCCAGCAGTGAGGGACTAGCGGGGGAGTTTGGTACGCAGTATTTT.

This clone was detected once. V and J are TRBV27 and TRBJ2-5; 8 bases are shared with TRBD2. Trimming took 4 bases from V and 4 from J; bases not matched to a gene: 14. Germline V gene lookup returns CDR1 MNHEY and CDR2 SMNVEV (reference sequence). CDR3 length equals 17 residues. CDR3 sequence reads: CASSWVHGGGGLETQYF. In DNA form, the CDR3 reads TGTGCCAGCAGTTGGGTCCATGGCGGCGGGGGGTTAGAGACCCAGTACTTC.

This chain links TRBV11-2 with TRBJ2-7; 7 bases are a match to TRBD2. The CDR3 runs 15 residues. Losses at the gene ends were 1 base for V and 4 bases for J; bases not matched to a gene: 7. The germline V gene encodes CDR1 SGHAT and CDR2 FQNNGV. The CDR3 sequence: CASSLGGGGFYEQYF. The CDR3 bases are TGTGCCAGCAGCTTAGGGGGCGGGGGTTTTTACGAGCAGTACTTC. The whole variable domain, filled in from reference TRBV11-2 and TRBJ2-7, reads EAGVAQSPRYKIIEKRQSVAFWCNPISGHATLYWYQQILGQGPKLLIQFQNNGVVDDSQLPKDRFSAERLKGVDSTLKIQPAKLEDSAVYLCASSLGGGGFYEQYFGPGTRLTVT.

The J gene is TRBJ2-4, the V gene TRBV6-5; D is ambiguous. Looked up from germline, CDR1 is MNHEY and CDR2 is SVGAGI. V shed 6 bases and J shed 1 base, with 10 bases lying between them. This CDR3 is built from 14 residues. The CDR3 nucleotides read TGTGCCAGCAGGGCAGGCAGGGCCAAAAACATTCAGTACTTC. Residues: CASRAGRAKNIQYF.

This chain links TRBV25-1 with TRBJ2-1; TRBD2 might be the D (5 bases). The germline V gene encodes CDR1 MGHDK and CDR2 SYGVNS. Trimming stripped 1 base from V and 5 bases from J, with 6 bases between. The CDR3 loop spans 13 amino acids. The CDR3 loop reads CASSESLDNEQFF. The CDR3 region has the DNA TGTGCCAGCAGTGAATCACTAGACAATGAGCAGTTCTTC.

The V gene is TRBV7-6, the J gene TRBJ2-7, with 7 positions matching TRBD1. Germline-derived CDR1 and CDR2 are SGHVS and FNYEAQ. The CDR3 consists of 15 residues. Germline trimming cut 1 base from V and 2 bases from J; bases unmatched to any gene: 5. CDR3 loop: CASSLEPGQTYEQYF. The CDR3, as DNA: TGTGCCAGCAGCTTAGAACCGGGACAGACCTACGAGCAGTACTTC.

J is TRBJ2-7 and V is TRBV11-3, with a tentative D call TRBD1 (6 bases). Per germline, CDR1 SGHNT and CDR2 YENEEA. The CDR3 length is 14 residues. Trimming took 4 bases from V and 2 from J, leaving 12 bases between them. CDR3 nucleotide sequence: TGTGCCAGCAGCTCCTACAGGGACCCCTACGAGCAGTACTTC. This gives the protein CASSSYRDPYEQYF. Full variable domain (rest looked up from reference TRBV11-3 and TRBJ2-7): EAGVVQSPRYKIIEKKQPVAFWCNPISGHNTLYWYLQNLGQGPELLIRYENEEAVDDSQLPKDRFSAERLKGVDSTLKIQPAELGDSAVYLCASSSYRDPYEQYFGPGTRLTVT.

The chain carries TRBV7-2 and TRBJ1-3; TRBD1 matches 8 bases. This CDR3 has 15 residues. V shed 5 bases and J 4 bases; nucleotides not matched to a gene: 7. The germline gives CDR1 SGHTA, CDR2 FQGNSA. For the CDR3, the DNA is TGTGCCAGCAGCATGACAGGGGTAGGAGGAAACACCATATATTTT. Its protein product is CASSMTGVGGNTIYF.

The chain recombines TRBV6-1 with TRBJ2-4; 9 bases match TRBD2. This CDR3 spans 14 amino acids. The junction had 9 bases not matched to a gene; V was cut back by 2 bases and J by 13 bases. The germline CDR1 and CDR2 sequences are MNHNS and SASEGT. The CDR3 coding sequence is TGTGCCAGCAGTGAACAAGGCGGGGGGGCCGGGCAGTACTTC. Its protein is CASSEQGGGAGQYF.

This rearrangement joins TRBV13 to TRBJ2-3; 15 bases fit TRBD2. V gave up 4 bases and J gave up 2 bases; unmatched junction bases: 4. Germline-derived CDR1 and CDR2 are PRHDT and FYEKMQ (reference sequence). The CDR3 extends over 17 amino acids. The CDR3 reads CASSSWTSGGDTDTQYF. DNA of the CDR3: TGTGCCAGCAGCTCCTGGACTAGCGGGGGGGACACAGATACGCAGTATTTT.

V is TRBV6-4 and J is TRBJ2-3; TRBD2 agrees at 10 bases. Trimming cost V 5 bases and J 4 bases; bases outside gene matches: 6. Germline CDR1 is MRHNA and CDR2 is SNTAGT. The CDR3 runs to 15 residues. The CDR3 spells CASSPRTSGSDTQYF. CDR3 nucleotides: TGTGCCAGCAGTCCCAGGACTAGCGGTTCAGATACGCAGTATTTT.

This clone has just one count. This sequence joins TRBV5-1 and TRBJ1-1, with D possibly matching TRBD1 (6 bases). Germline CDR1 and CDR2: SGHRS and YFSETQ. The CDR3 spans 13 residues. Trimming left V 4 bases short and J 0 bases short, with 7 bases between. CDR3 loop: CASSRTVNTEAFF. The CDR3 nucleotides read TGCGCCAGCAGCAGGACAGTGAACACTGAAGCTTTCTTT.

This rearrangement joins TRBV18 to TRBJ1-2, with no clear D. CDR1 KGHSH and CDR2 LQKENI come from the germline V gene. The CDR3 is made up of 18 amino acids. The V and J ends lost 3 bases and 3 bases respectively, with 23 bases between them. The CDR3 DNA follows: TGTGCCAGCTCACCCGGGTGGTGGGAGATTGGACTCGACTATGGCTACACCTTC. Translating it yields CASSPGWWEIGLDYGYTF.